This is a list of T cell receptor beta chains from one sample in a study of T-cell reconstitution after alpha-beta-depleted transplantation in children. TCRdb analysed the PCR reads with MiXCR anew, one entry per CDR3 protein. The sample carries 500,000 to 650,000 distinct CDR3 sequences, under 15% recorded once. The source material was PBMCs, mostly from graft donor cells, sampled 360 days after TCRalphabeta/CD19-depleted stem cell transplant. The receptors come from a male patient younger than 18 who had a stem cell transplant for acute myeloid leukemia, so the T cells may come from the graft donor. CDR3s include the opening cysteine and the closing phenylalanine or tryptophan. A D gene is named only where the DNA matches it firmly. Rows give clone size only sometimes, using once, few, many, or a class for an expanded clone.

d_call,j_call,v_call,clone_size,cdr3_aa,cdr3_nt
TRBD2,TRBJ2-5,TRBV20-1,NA,CSATWPSGLAGVGETQYF,TGCAGTGCTACGTGGCCCTCAGGACTAGCGGGAGTAGGAGAGACCCAGTACTTC
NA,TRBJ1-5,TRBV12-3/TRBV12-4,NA,CASSSPFGVNQPQHF,TGTGCCAGCAGTTCACCCTTCGGGGTTAATCAGCCCCAGCATTTT
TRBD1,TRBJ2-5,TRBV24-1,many,CATSDHGQGGRETQYF,TGTGCCACCAGTGATCACGGACAGGGGGGGCGGGAGACCCAGTACTTC
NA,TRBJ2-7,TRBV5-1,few,CASTPLSSLSREQYF,TGCGCCAGCACCCCACTTTCGTCACTTTCTAGGGAGCAGTACTTC
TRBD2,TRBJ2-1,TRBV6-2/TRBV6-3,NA,CASSLRLAATSYNEQFF,TGTGCCAGCAGTCTAAGACTAGCGGCAACCTCCTACAATGAGCAGTTCTTC
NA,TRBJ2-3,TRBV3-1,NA,CASSHVMTSTDTQYF,TGTGCCAGCAGCCACGTGATGACTAGCACAGATACGCAGTATTTT
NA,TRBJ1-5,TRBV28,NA,CASSPLSGQTKHF,TGTGCCAGCAGTCCACTATCGGGACAAACGAAGCATTTT
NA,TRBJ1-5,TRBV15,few,CATSPSNQPQHF,TGTGCCACCAGCCCCAGCAATCAGCCCCAGCATTTT
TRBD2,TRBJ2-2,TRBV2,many,CASSEVPGLAGIVTGELFF,TGTGCCAGCAGTGAAGTCCCGGGACTAGCGGGAATTGTCACCGGGGAGCTGTTTTTT
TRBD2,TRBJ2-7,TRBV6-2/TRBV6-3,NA,CASSPRLAGVTALYEQYF,TGTGCCAGCAGCCCTAGACTAGCGGGAGTAACGGCGCTCTACGAGCAGTACTTC